A single sample is the source of the 28 T cell receptor beta chains below, sequenced in a study of ipilimumab plus nivolumab after autologous stem cell transplantation. Assay used: immunoSEQ multiplex PCR; TCRdb lists only in-frame clones, some missing. The table shows more than 15,000 clones, with around four fifths occurring only once. The specimen was PBMCs, collected in a trial of ipilimumab plus nivolumab as post-transplant consolidation. Receptors originate from a male donor with diffuse large B-cell lymphoma.

The chain carries TRBV7-8 and TRBJ2-5; 8 bases are a match to TRBD2. Germline trimming cut 5 bases from V and 2 bases from J; bases unmatched to any gene: 7. There are 15 residues in the CDR3. The germline V gene has CDR1 SGHVS and CDR2 FQNEAQ. In nucleotides, the CDR3 is TGTGCCAGCAGCCCGAATACGGGGGGGCAAGAGACCCAGTACTTC. As protein: CASSPNTGGQETQYF.

The chain uses TRBV29-1 and TRBJ2-7, with a possible D match to TRBD2 (6 bases). Per germline, CDR1 SQVTM and CDR2 ANQGSEA. This CDR3 has 15 residues. Trimming pared 6 bases from V and 3 bases from J, leaving 21 bases between. The CDR3 sequence: CSVPAGPGRNYEQYF. The CDR3 DNA reads as TGCAGCGTCCCGGCGGGGCCAGGGCGAAACTACGAGCAGTACTTC.

The chain joins TRBV6-5 to TRBJ2-7, with D perhaps matching TRBD2 (5 bases). CDR1 MNHEY and CDR2 SVGAGI come from the germline V gene. The CDR3 consists of 14 residues. V was trimmed by 5 bases and J by 2 bases, leaving 13 bases between them. The CDR3 DNA reads TGTGCCAGCAGTGTGAAGGAGGAAACCTACGAGCAGTACTTC. The encoded protein is CASSVKEETYEQYF.

The rearrangement uses TRBV4-1 and TRBJ2-5; TRBD2 is a possible D gene (5 bases). V lost 3 bases to trimming and J lost 10 bases, with 18 bases between them. Germline CDR1 and CDR2: MGHRA and YSYEKL. The CDR3 consists of 14 residues. For the CDR3, the DNA is TGCGCCAGCAGCCACAACCCCCCCCGAGAGGGCCAGTACTTC. Encoded protein: CASSHNPPREGQYF.

V usage is TRBV5-6 and J usage is TRBJ2-7; TRBD1 matches 8 bases. CDR1 SGHDT and CDR2 YYEEEE come from the germline V gene. CDR3 length: 15 amino acids. The V segment lost 4 bases and the J segment 0 bases; nucleotides outside the gene matches: 6. CDR3 coding DNA: TGTGCCAGCAGCAGACCGGGACAGGTCTCCTACGAGCAGTACTTC. Protein: CASSRPGQVSYEQYF.

V is TRBV23-1 and J is TRBJ1-4; the match to TRBD1 covers 12 bases. TRBV23-1 is treated as an ORF (open reading frame) with a function not yet certain. This CDR3 spans 20 amino acids. The J segment lost 3 bases and the V segment lost 3 bases, leaving 14 bases of the junction unmatched. The CDR3 DNA reads as TGCGCCAGCAGTCACCCGAGAAAAGGGACAGGGGGCGCTTCTAATGAAAAACTGTTTTTT. It is translated as CASSHPRKGTGGASNEKLFF.

The V and J genes are TRBV6-5 and TRBJ2-2; unclear D gene. The CDR3 runs 13 residues. Trimming took 4 bases from V and 0 from J, leaving 3 bases between them. The germline CDR1 and CDR2 sequences are MNHEY and SVGAGI. The CDR3 region is CASSLTNTGELFF. The CDR3 bases are TGTGCCAGCAGTTTGACGAACACCGGGGAGCTGTTTTTT.

As for this clone: The same CDR3 is also encoded by other DNA sequences in this sample. The CDR3: CASSLGEAEAFF. CDR3 sequence (DNA): TGTGCCAGCAGCTTAGGGGAGGCTGAAGCTTTCTTT. The chain employs TRBV5-6 and TRBJ1-1, with D possibly TRBD1 on 5 matching bases. This CDR3 has 12 amino acids. Germline loops: CDR1 SGHDT, CDR2 YYEEEE. V was shortened by 2 bases and J by 6 bases, with 8 bases between the two germline ends.

The rearrangement uses TRBV7-9 and TRBJ2-7; TRBD2 aligns across 8 bases. The V segment lost 2 bases and the J segment 7 bases; nucleotides outside the gene matches: 16. The germline gives CDR1 SEHNR, CDR2 FQNEAQ (reference sequence). CDR3 length equals 17 residues. The CDR3 reads CASSLRSGGGPAGEQYF. In DNA form, the CDR3 reads TGTGCCAGCAGCTTACGGTCGGGCGGGGGGCCCGCGGGGGAGCAGTACTTC.

The sample holds one count of this clone. The chain recombines TRBV10-2 with TRBJ2-7; TRBD1 might be the D (5 bases). The germline V and J ends were trimmed by 2 bases and 5 bases, with 7 bases remaining between them. The CDR3 loop spans 12 amino acids. Per the germline V gene, CDR1 is WSHSY and CDR2 is SAAADI. The CDR3 DNA is TGCGCCAGCAGTGAGCAGGGAAACGAGCAGTACTTC. It translates to CASSEQGNEQYF.

This clone was seen a handful of times. The chain links TRBV15 to TRBJ2-4; maybe TRBD2 (5 bases). V was clipped by 3 bases and J by 2 bases, with 17 bases between them. Germline V gives CDR1 LNHNV, CDR2 YYDKDF (reference sequence). This CDR3 is 17 amino acids long. CDR3: CATSSPAREGSKNIQYF. The CDR3 DNA is TGTGCCACCAGCAGTCCAGCTAGAGAGGGTTCCAAAAACATTCAGTACTTC.

The genes are TRBV11-1 and TRBJ2-1; 7 bases are shared with TRBD1. In germline, CDR1 is SGHAT, CDR2 FQDESV (reference sequence). V lost 4 bases and J lost 5; bases outside the gene matches: 11. This CDR3 spans 16 amino acids. The CDR3 reads CASSSPAGGRNNEQFF. CDR3 nucleotides: TGTGCCAGCAGCTCGCCGGCAGGGGGTAGAAACAATGAGCAGTTCTTC. The full variable domain, its missing parts supplied by reference TRBV11-1 and TRBJ2-1, is EAEVAQSPRYKITEKSQAVAFWCDPISGHATLYWYRQILGQGPELLVQFQDESVVDDSQLPKDRFSAERLKGVDSTLKIQPAELGDSAMYLCASSSPAGGRNNEQFFGPGTRLTVL.

The genes are TRBV7-9 and TRBJ2-7; no firm D call. Germline V gives CDR1 SEHNR, CDR2 FQNEAQ (reference sequence). V lost 0 bases to trimming and J lost 1 base, with 13 bases between them. There are 16 residues in the CDR3. The CDR3 nucleotides are TGTGCCAGCAGCTTAGCGGAAGGGATCATATCCTACGAGCAGTACTTC. Protein sequence: CASSLAEGIISYEQYF.

The V call is TRBV28, the J call TRBJ1-1, with 12 nucleotides matching TRBD1. The CDR3 spans 16 residues. Unmatched junction bases numbered 9, after V lost 5 bases and J lost 5 bases. Germline V gene sequence: CDR1 MDHEN, CDR2 SYDVKM. The CDR3 reads CASSPGDRGRRTEAFF. In DNA form, the CDR3 reads TGTGCCAGCAGTCCTGGGGACAGGGGGCGTCGAACTGAAGCTTTCTTT.

The chain combines TRBV13 with TRBJ2-3; no clear D gene. Germline loops: CDR1 PRHDT, CDR2 FYEKMQ (reference sequence). V lost 5 bases and J lost 8, with 11 bases in between. The CDR3 is made up of 12 amino acids. As DNA, the CDR3 is TGTGCCAGCAGCCGGACCCAAGGTACGCAGTATTTT. It translates to CASSRTQGTQYF.

This clone occurred a few times. The chain has TRBV27 and TRBJ2-7; TRBD1 aligns across 8 bases. The V gene end was trimmed by 4 bases and the J gene end by 5 bases; junction bases not matched to a gene: 10. Germline V gene data show CDR1 as MNHEY and CDR2 as SMNVEV (reference sequence). This CDR3 comprises 15 residues. The CDR3 bases are TGTGCCAGCAGTTCCCCCGGGACAGGCAATAACGAGCAGTACTTC. Its protein product is CASSSPGTGNNEQYF.

The CDR3 protein is CASSSTGRGGSYNEQFF. The CDR3 DNA is TGTGCCAGCAGCTCGACCGGGCGGGGGGGCTCCTACAATGAGCAGTTCTTC. The chain couples TRBV7-9 to TRBJ2-1; 9 bases map to TRBD2. The CDR3 runs to 17 residues. V was pared by 4 bases and J by 0 bases, with 7 bases of the junction left unmatched. Germline assignment: CDR1 SEHNR and CDR2 FQNEAQ (reference sequence). Combining the CDR3 with reference TRBV7-9 and TRBJ2-1 gives the whole variable domain DTGVSQNPRHKITKRGQNVTFRCDPISEHNRLYWYRQTLGQGPEFLTYFQNEAQLEKSRLLSDRFSAERPKGSFSTLEIQRTEQGDSAMYLCASSSTGRGGSYNEQFFGPGTRLTVL.

The V call is TRBV1, the J call TRBJ2-3; the D call in the table, TRBD2, was not verified against the DNA. TRBV1 is a known pseudogene. The CDR3 runs 17 residues. This chain's CDR3 is CTSSQGGTRIVTDTQYF. CDR3 DNA sequence: TGCACCAGCAGCCAAGGGGGGACTCGAATCGTAACAGATACGCAGTATTTT.

V and J are TRBV7-2 and TRBJ1-4; a weak D match, TRBD1 (5 bases). V was clipped by 1 base and J by 9 bases, with 15 bases between them. The CDR3 length is 15 residues. Germline assignment: CDR1 SGHTA and CDR2 FQGNSA. The CDR3: CASSLGSPGGKKLFF. The CDR3 DNA reads as TGTGCCAGCAGCTTAGGGAGTCCCGGGGGTAAAAAACTGTTTTTT. Filled out from reference TRBV7-2 and TRBJ1-4, the complete variable domain reads GAGVSQSPSNKVTEKGKDVELRCDPISGHTALYWYRQSLGQGLEFLIYFQGNSAPDKSGLPSDRFSAERTGGSVSTLTIQRTQQEDSAVYLCASSLGSPGGKKLFFGSGTQLSVL.

This chain connects TRBV9 to TRBJ2-5, with D perhaps matching TRBD2 (5 bases). CDR1 is SGDLS and CDR2 is YYNGEE in the germline V gene. V was pared by 4 bases and J by 2 bases, with 12 bases between. The CDR3 runs to 14 residues. The DNA for the CDR3 is TGTGCCAGCAGCATAGGACTCCTACAAGAGACCCAGTACTTC. This translates into CASSIGLLQETQYF. The variable domain in full, completed from reference TRBV9 and TRBJ2-5, reads DSGVTQTPKHLITATGQRVTLRCSPRSGDLSVYWYQQSLDQGLQFLIQYYNGEERAKGNILERFSAQQFPDLHSELNLSSLELGDSALYFCASSIGLLQETQYFGPGTRLLVL.

This chain connects TRBV9 to TRBJ2-7; D is perhaps TRBD1 (5 bases). There are 14 residues in the CDR3. With 4 bases removed from V and 2 bases from J, the gap between germline ends came to 13 bases. CDR1 SGDLS and CDR2 YYNGEE come from the germline V gene. The CDR3 DNA reads TGTGCCAGCAGCCCGAATGTAGGGGCCTACGAGCAGTACTTC. Its translation: CASSPNVGAYEQYF. The full variable domain, its missing parts supplied by reference TRBV9 and TRBJ2-7, is DSGVTQTPKHLITATGQRVTLRCSPRSGDLSVYWYQQSLDQGLQFLIQYYNGEERAKGNILERFSAQQFPDLHSELNLSSLELGDSALYFCASSPNVGAYEQYFGPGTRLTVT.

The chain uses TRBV7-9 and TRBJ2-7; D perhaps matches TRBD1 (6 bases). Germline-derived CDR1 and CDR2 are SEHNR and FQNEAQ (reference sequence). Trimming took 4 bases from V and 2 from J, leaving 12 bases between them. The CDR3 consists of 14 residues. The chain's CDR3 is CASSSAGATYEQYF. The CDR3 coding sequence is TGTGCCAGCAGCTCCGCAGGGGCGACCTACGAGCAGTACTTC.

The CDR3 reads CASSPRQGEQETQYF. The CDR3 DNA reads as TGTGCCAGCAGTCCAAGACAGGGGGAACAAGAGACCCAGTACTTC. The chain employs TRBV27 and TRBJ2-5, with 9 bases matching TRBD1. Germline CDR1 MNHEY, CDR2 SMNVEV (reference sequence). The CDR3 runs to 15 residues. Losses at the gene ends were 5 bases for V and 2 bases for J; bases not matched to a gene: 6.

J is TRBJ2-5 and V is TRBV6-5, with 8 bases identical to TRBD1. The J call may not be correct, given that the DNA end is closer to TRBJ2-7. Germline V lookup: CDR1 MNHEY, CDR2 SVGAGI. The length of the CDR3 is 15 residues. The CDR3 DNA reads as TGTGCCAGCAGTTACCTCGGACAGGGTTTCTACGAGCAGTACTTC. It specifies CASSYLGQGFYEQYF.

The V gene is TRBV4-1, the J gene TRBJ1-4, with 10 nucleotides matching TRBD1. CDR1 and CDR2 (germline): MGHRA, YSYEKL. V trimming: 3 bases; J trimming: 7 bases; junction bases outside the gene matches: 5. The CDR3 consists of 15 residues. CDR3 coding DNA: TGCGCCAGCAGCCAGTTAGACAGGGGGCGTGAAAAACTGTTTTTT. This codes for CASSQLDRGREKLFF.

This clone is classed as medium-sized. This CDR3 is also generated by other DNA sequences in the sample. The genes are TRBV5-6 and TRBJ1-1, with unresolved D. The ends were cut back, 4 bases at V and 6 bases at J, with 10 bases in the middle. CDR1 and CDR2 from the germline V gene are SGHDT and YYEEEE. The CDR3 loop spans 12 amino acids. CDR3 coding DNA: TGTGCCAGCAGCCTCGGGGAGGCTGAAGCTTTCTTT. It codes for CASSLGEAEAFF.

A few counts support this clone. The gene calls are TRBV5-4 and TRBJ2-1, with 10 bases identical to TRBD2. Germline V gene data show CDR1 as SGHNT and CDR2 as YYREEE (reference sequence). Unmatched junction bases numbered 4, after V lost 0 bases and J lost 4 bases. The CDR3 is made up of 16 amino acids. Here the CDR3 reads CASSLDLAGAYNEQFF. The CDR3 DNA is TGTGCCAGCAGCTTGGATCTAGCGGGGGCGTACAATGAGCAGTTCTTC.

This clone was observed a handful of times. V and J are TRBV7-9 and TRBJ2-7; 8 bases map to TRBD1. CDR1 and CDR2 (germline): SEHNR, FQNEAQ (reference sequence). This CDR3 contains 13 residues. The J segment lost 2 bases and the V segment lost 10 bases, leaving 7 bases of the junction unmatched. The CDR3 region has the DNA TGTGCCACTGAGGACAGGGAAACCTACGAGCAGTACTTC. Its translation: CATEDRETYEQYF.